This T cell receptor beta chain is drawn from a study of IL-32 and malignant T cell survival in cutaneous lymphoma listed by TCRdb under 2021. Looking at the study overall: High-throughput TCR sequencing was used to test whether the TCR Vbeta+ T cells that survived in IL-32 cultures belonged to the malignant clone rather than being benign T cells with the same Vbeta. A couple of CTCL donors were studied by high-throughput TCR sequencing, confirming IL-32beta supported malignant T cell survival in vitro. Broad study findings and their caveats: The methods did not state the exact culture duration for the TCR-sequenced samples. The kinetics of enhanced malignant T cell survival in culture differed somewhat from one CTCL blood donor to another. According to TCR sequencing, the TCRs of malignant T cells persisted after in vitro culture with IL-32beta. Malignant T cell survival in vitro appeared to be supported by IL-32beta through the induction of large CD14+ antigen-presenting cells that reduced apoptosis.

Blood samples came from patients with leukemic cutaneous T cell lymphoma (Sezary syndrome) treated at a US cutaneous lymphoma program. Ficoll centrifugation was used to isolate peripheral blood mononuclear cells from the patients' blood. Genomic DNA was extracted with the QIAamp DNA Mini kit and profiled by immunoSEQ using 100-400 ng of DNA template. TCRdb obtained this table from immuneACCESS and retained in-frame rearrangements with V and J assigned. These tables miss some clones; where compared with another copy, unresolved V genes account for less than half of the shortfall, and the remainder is unexplained. In this sample the table shows 1,000 or so clones, roughly 80% of which occur a single time. Clones ranked in the top ten supply about 0.7% of the sample. Comments on this clone: No antigen is known for it. No much larger clone exists at a distance of one base, and base qualities are not known.

The germline V gene sets CDR1 to MDHEN and CDR2 to SYDVKM. The cysteine opens and the phenylalanine closes a CDR3 of 14 amino acids. CDR3 DNA is the only sequence kept; it has 42 bases, read in frame from the first base. V lost 3 bases and J lost 2 bases; the stretch between them is 11 bases long. The V gene is TRBV28 and the J gene is TRBJ2-7; the D gene lacks a confident call. Specimen: blood, collected on day 0. The TCR sequence derives from a human donor with cutaneous T cell lymphoma. The CDR3 sequence is CASSLQRPPYEQYF. The nucleotide sequence reads TGTGCCAGCAGTTTGCAAAGGCCCCCCTACGAGCAGTACTTC.